These 30 T cell receptor beta chains share one sample of origin, sequenced in a study of regulatory T cells in long-lasting Graves disease. Construction of TCR beta libraries relied on iRepertoire HTBI primers and on Arm-PCR targeting CDR3 regions. TCRdb re-called the multiplex PCR reads through MiXCR, storing one row per CDR3 protein. This sample has approximately 300,000 distinct CDR3 sequences, with 18% found just once. This sample's time point: newly diagnosed GD, antithyroid drugs for less than 3 months. PBMC RNA served as the TCR library source. This specimen consisted of peripheral blood mononuclear cells (PBMCs), obtained at new diagnosis, from a patient treated with antithyroid drugs. All receptors come from a female donor with Graves disease.

This clonotype was recorded once. Since a much larger clone is just one base distant, this may be a read error. This chain joins TRBV11-1 and TRBJ1-1; perhaps TRBD1 as D (5 bases). Germline CDR1 and CDR2: SGHAT and FQDESV (reference sequence). This CDR3 region has 17 residues. V dropped 0 bases and J dropped 0 bases, with 14 bases sitting between them. CDR3 bases: TGTGCCAGCAGCTTAGCTGCTGGGGGAGCCATGAACACTGAAGCTTTCTTT. It specifies CASSLAAGGAMNTEAFF. Full variable domain (rest looked up from reference TRBV11-1 and TRBJ1-1): EAEVAQSPRYKITEKSQAVAFWCDPISGHATLYWYRQILGQGPELLVQFQDESVVDDSQLPKDRFSAERLKGVDSTLKIQPAELGDSAMYLCASSLAAGGAMNTEAFFGQGTRLTVV.

This clonotype was found a few times. With a much larger clone just one base away, this may be a read error. The chain couples TRBV2 to TRBJ1-5; D gene ambiguous. This CDR3 spans 16 amino acids. In germline, CDR1 is SNHLY, CDR2 FYNNEI. Trimming took 1 base from V and 7 from J, leaving 17 bases between them. DNA for the CDR3: TGTGCCAGCAGTGAAGTGGGCGGGGAAGGAGGGCAGCCCCAGCATTTT. The encoded protein is CASSEVGGEGGQPQHF.

The sample holds a few counts of this clonotype. J is TRBJ2-2 and V is TRBV18; D is undetermined. The CDR3 contains 15 residues. Germline CDR1 is KGHSH and CDR2 is LQKENI. Trimming left V 0 bases short and J 5 bases short, with 10 bases between. The CDR3 protein is CASSPPGDSTGELFF. The CDR3 DNA follows: TGTGCCAGCTCACCACCTGGGGATAGTACCGGGGAGCTGTTTTTT.

Details on this clonotype: Since a far larger clone is one base different, this is likely a read error. The V call is TRBV29-1, the J call TRBJ2-1, with 8 bases matching TRBD1. This CDR3 region has 13 residues. Per the germline V gene, CDR1 is SQVTM and CDR2 is ANQGSEA. Trimming cost V 6 bases and J 10 bases; bases outside gene matches: 11. CDR3 sequence (DNA): TGCAGCGTCGGACAGGGAAATGACTACGAGCAGTTCTTC. Its protein is CSVGQGNDYEQFF.

The rearrangement uses TRBV6-1 and TRBJ2-5; D gene uncertain. CDR1 and CDR2 (germline): MNHNS, SASEGT. Trimming cost V 4 bases and J 6 bases, with 18 bases left between them. The CDR3 sequence is 15 residues long. CDR3 nucleotide sequence: TGTGCCAGCAGTGTTTATTGGTCGGCCAGGCAGACCCAGTACTTC. Protein sequence: CASSVYWSARQTQYF.

This clonotype was picked up many times. This chain connects TRBV6-1 to TRBJ1-5, with D hard to call. The CDR3 is 15 residues long. In germline, CDR1 is MNHNS, CDR2 SASEGT. V lost 7 bases to trimming and J lost 5 bases, with 18 bases between them. The CDR3 DNA reads TGTGCCAGCACCCCAGGTGAGAGGCCAGATCAGCCCCAGCATTTT. Amino acid sequence: CASTPGERPDQPQHF.

The sample holds many counts of this clonotype. The gene calls are TRBV24-1 and TRBJ2-5; 10 bases are a match to TRBD2. There are 15 residues in the CDR3. The germline gives CDR1 KGHDR, CDR2 SFDVKD. The J segment lost 5 bases and the V segment lost 4 bases, leaving 6 bases of the junction unmatched. The CDR3 DNA reads TGTGCCACCAGTGACCCGGGACTAGCGAAGGAGACCCAGTACTTC. Translating it yields CATSDPGLAKETQYF.

At least ten counts were recorded for this clonotype. This chain links TRBV12-3 or TRBV12-4 with TRBJ2-2; no firm D call. The CDR3 spans 14 residues. V was shortened by 3 bases and J by 0 bases, with 5 bases between the two germline ends. The CDR3 is CASSLDTNTGELFF. The CDR3 DNA reads TGTGCCAGCAGTTTGGATACGAACACCGGGGAGCTGTTTTTT.

This clonotype was seen at least ten times. J is TRBJ2-3 and V is TRBV7-3; no reliable D call. Trimming took off 5 bases at V and 4 bases at J, with 16 bases between the two ends. CDR3 length: 15 residues. Germline assignment: CDR1 SGHTA and CDR2 FQGTGA. The CDR3 reads CASSLAGLTSDTQYF. The CDR3 DNA follows: TGTGCCAGCAGCCTCGCCGGGCTCACCTCAGATACGCAGTATTTT.

This clonotype showed up many times. V usage is TRBV12-3 or TRBV12-4 and J usage is TRBJ2-5, with 7 bases aligning to TRBD1. The CDR3 contains 17 residues. Losses at the gene ends were 4 bases for V and 2 bases for J; bases not matched to a gene: 13. The CDR3 spells CASSSRRTGPRQETQYF. The CDR3 DNA reads TGTGCCAGCAGTTCCCGCCGGACAGGTCCCAGACAAGAGACCCAGTACTTC.

Remarks on this clonotype: Its ends do not fully match the called genes, so a read error is possible. The V and J genes are TRBV11-2 and TRBJ2-2, with 8 bases identical to TRBD1. CDR1 is SGHAT, CDR2 FQNNGV, per germline. The CDR3 runs to 17 residues. CDR3 residues: CASSLTPGGMNTGELFF. Written as DNA, the CDR3 is TGTGCCAGCAGCTTAACTCCAGGGGGCATGAACACGGGGGAGCTGTTTTTT.

The table lists this clonotype with a few counts. V usage is TRBV10-1 and J usage is TRBJ2-7; D remains ambiguous. The germline CDR1 and CDR2 sequences are WNHNN and SYGVQD (reference sequence). The CDR3 has 13 amino acids. Deletions cut 0 bases from V and 3 bases from J, with 6 bases between. DNA of the CDR3: TGCGCCAGCAGTGAGTCGGGCGTCTACGAGCAGTACTTC. Translated, it gives CASSESGVYEQYF.

The gene calls are TRBV6-1 and TRBJ2-2, with D possibly TRBD1 on 6 matching bases. Per the germline V gene, CDR1 is MNHNS and CDR2 is SASEGT. Trimming pared 7 bases from V and 4 bases from J, leaving 13 bases between. The CDR3 loop spans 14 amino acids. As DNA, the CDR3 is TGTGCCAGCACCCCGGACAGTATCACCGGGGAGCTGTTTTTT. Protein: CASTPDSITGELFF.

In this sample, this clonotype turned up many times. The chain carries TRBV30 and TRBJ1-2, with D possibly matching TRBD1 (5 bases). The germline V gene encodes CDR1 GTSNPN and CDR2 SVGIG (reference sequence). Trimming took 0 bases from V and 8 from J, leaving 10 bases between them. CDR3 length: 12 amino acids. The chain's CDR3 is CAWSVQEEGYTF. The CDR3, as DNA: TGTGCCTGGAGTGTACAGGAAGAGGGCTACACCTTC.

This chain connects TRBV27 to TRBJ2-1; D gene ambiguous. Germline V gene lookup returns CDR1 MNHEY and CDR2 SMNVEV (reference sequence). V gave up 8 bases and J gave up 0 bases, with 8 bases separating them. The CDR3 spans 13 residues. DNA of the CDR3: TGTGCCAGCGGTGGGGACTCCTACAATGAGCAGTTCTTC. It yields the protein CASGGDSYNEQFF.

This clonotype was detected many times. The chain has TRBV20-1 and TRBJ2-1; 7 nucleotides match TRBD2. Germline V gives CDR1 DFQATT, CDR2 SNEGSKA (reference sequence). The CDR3 runs 14 residues. Losses at the gene ends were 5 bases for V and 0 bases for J; bases not matched to a gene: 4. In nucleotides, the CDR3 is TGCAGTGCTGAGGGGAGGGGCTCCTACAATGAGCAGTTCTTC. Residues: CSAEGRGSYNEQFF.

The gene calls are TRBV9 and TRBJ1-2, with 7 positions matching TRBD1. Germline CDR1 is SGDLS and CDR2 is YYNGEE. The length of the CDR3 is 15 residues. The V segment lost 0 bases and the J segment 8 bases; nucleotides outside the gene matches: 10. The CDR3 DNA is TGTGCCAGCAGCGTAGCCGCGACAGGGTTGGAGGGCTACACCTTC. It codes for CASSVAATGLEGYTF. Full variable domain (rest looked up from reference TRBV9 and TRBJ1-2): DSGVTQTPKHLITATGQRVTLRCSPRSGDLSVYWYQQSLDQGLQFLIQYYNGEERAKGNILERFSAQQFPDLHSELNLSSLELGDSALYFCASSVAATGLEGYTFGSGTRLTVV.

This clonotype has at least ten counts. The rearrangement uses TRBV9 and TRBJ2-1; TRBD2 aligns across 10 bases. CDR1 is SGDLS and CDR2 is YYNGEE in the germline V gene. This CDR3 region has 17 residues. Trimming at V came to 1 base and at J to 4 bases, leaving 8 bases not matched to a gene. This CDR3 reads CASSVPLAGASYNEQFF. The CDR3 DNA follows: TGTGCCAGCAGCGTACCCCTAGCGGGAGCATCGTACAATGAGCAGTTCTTC.

This clonotype appeared many times. The J gene is TRBJ2-7, the V gene TRBV28; D is tentatively TRBD1 or TRBD2 (5 bases each). Germline CDR1 and CDR2: MDHEN and SYDVKM. The CDR3 runs to 14 residues. Trimming cost V 1 base and J 6 bases, with 13 bases left between them. DNA of the CDR3: TGTGCCAGCAGTTTATTAGGCCCCGGGGCCGAGCAGTACTTC. Translation gives CASSLLGPGAEQYF.

This clonotype was picked up a small number of times. The chain recombines TRBV29-1 with TRBJ2-1; 9 positions agree with TRBD2. The CDR3 sequence is 14 residues long. CDR1 is SQVTM, CDR2 ANQGSEA, per germline. Trimming at V came to 7 bases and at J to 4 bases, leaving 8 bases not matched to a gene. CDR3: CSGQLAGGYNEQFF. The CDR3 bases are TGCAGCGGACAACTAGCGGGTGGATACAATGAGCAGTTCTTC.

This clonotype was observed at least ten times. V and J are TRBV12-3 or TRBV12-4 and TRBJ1-2; D may be TRBD1 (6 bases). V shed 4 bases and J shed 8 bases, with 17 bases lying between them. There are 14 residues in the CDR3. The CDR3 sequence: CASSSPRGLGGYTF. The CDR3, as DNA: TGTGCCAGCAGTTCCCCGCGGGGGCTCGGCGGCTACACCTTC.

Ten or more counts support this clonotype. This sequence joins TRBV12-3 or TRBV12-4 and TRBJ1-3, with D possibly being TRBD1 (5 bases). The CDR3 totals 16 residues. V was clipped by 5 bases and J by 3 bases, with 17 bases between them. This CDR3 reads CASSPTGDGGGNTIYF. The DNA of the CDR3 is TGTGCCAGCAGTCCGACCGGGGACGGGGGTGGAAACACCATATATTTT.

This clonotype was found many times. V usage is TRBV28 and J usage is TRBJ2-5, with a tentative D call TRBD1 (6 bases). The CDR3 loop spans 13 amino acids. V was shortened by 6 bases and J by 6 bases, with 14 bases between the two germline ends. Germline-derived CDR1 and CDR2 are MDHEN and SYDVKM. Here the CDR3 reads CASRIGGKKTQYF. In DNA, the CDR3 is TGTGCCAGCAGGATAGGGGGAAAGAAGACCCAGTACTTC.

V usage is TRBV3-1 and J usage is TRBJ1-1; D gene unclear. Per the germline V gene, CDR1 is LGHDT and CDR2 is YNNKEL (reference sequence). This CDR3 contains 14 residues. V was pared by 7 bases and J by 5 bases, with 17 bases between. The CDR3 bases are TGTGCCAGCACTACTGCTGTATCGGTAACTGAAGCTTTCTTT. Amino acids: CASTTAVSVTEAFF.

This clonotype appeared once. A read error may explain this, as a much larger clone is one base away. J is TRBJ2-5 and V is TRBV4-1, with 13 positions matching TRBD2. V gave up 3 bases and J gave up 5 bases; unmatched junction bases: 6. This CDR3 spans 16 amino acids. CDR1 is MGHRA and CDR2 is YSYEKL in the germline V gene. In nucleotides, the CDR3 is TGCGCCAGCAGCCACGGGACTAGCGGGAACATGGAGACCCAGTACTTC. This codes for CASSHGTSGNMETQYF.

The table lists this clonotype with many counts. The genes are TRBV28 and TRBJ1-1; a possible D gene is TRBD1 (5 bases). Germline values: CDR1 MDHEN, CDR2 SYDVKM. The CDR3 runs to 13 residues. V lost 8 bases and J 1 base, leaving 11 bases between the germline ends. This CDR3 is CASYRSWNTEAFF. CDR3 in DNA: TGTGCCAGCTACAGGTCATGGAACACTGAAGCTTTCTTT.

This chain joins TRBV18 and TRBJ2-2; D is possibly TRBD1 or TRBD2 (5 bases each). The CDR3 has 18 amino acids. Trimming shortened V by 0 bases and J by 3 bases, and 17 bases separated the two germline ends. CDR1 is KGHSH and CDR2 is LQKENI in the germline V gene. The CDR3 DNA reads TGTGCCAGCTCACCACCGGTGTTCGGGACCCCGGACACCGGGGAGCTGTTTTTT. Residues: CASSPPVFGTPDTGELFF.

The chain combines TRBV12-3 or TRBV12-4 with TRBJ2-7, with TRBD2 matching over 7 bases. Germline trimming cut 0 bases from V and 7 bases from J; bases unmatched to any gene: 3. The CDR3 consists of 13 residues. CDR3 nucleotide sequence: TGTGCCAGCAGTTTAGCGGGAGGGAGGGAGCAGTACTTC. Amino acid sequence: CASSLAGGREQYF.

This clonotype was counted ten times or more. This sequence joins TRBV6-1 and TRBJ1-4; a weak D match, TRBD1 (5 bases). Trimming pared 5 bases from V and 7 bases from J, leaving 14 bases between. The CDR3 extends over 14 amino acids. CDR1 and CDR2 (germline): MNHNS, SASEGT. The CDR3 reads CASSLGPGGEKLFF. The CDR3 nucleotides read TGTGCCAGCAGTCTTGGGCCCGGGGGTGAAAAACTGTTTTTT.

This clonotype was recorded only once. This chain connects TRBV10-3 to TRBJ1-2; TRBD1 might be the D (6 bases). CDR1 ENHRY and CDR2 SYGVKD come from the germline V gene. The germline V and J ends were trimmed by 2 bases and 3 bases, with 13 bases remaining between them. CDR3 length equals 15 residues. The CDR3 protein is CAISEQEGGYYGYTF. The CDR3 coding sequence is TGTGCCATCAGTGAGCAAGAAGGGGGATACTATGGCTACACCTTC.